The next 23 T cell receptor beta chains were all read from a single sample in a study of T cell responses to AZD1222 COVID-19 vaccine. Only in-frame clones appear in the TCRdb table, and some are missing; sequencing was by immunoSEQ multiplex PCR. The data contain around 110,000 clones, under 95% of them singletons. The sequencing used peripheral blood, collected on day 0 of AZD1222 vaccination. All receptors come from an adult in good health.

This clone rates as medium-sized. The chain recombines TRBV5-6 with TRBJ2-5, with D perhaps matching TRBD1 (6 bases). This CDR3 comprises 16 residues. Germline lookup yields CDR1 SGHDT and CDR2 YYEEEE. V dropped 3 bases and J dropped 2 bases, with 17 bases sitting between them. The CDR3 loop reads CASSWGRTVSQETQYF. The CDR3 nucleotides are TGTGCCAGCAGCTGGGGTCGGACAGTTTCACAAGAGACCCAGTACTTC.

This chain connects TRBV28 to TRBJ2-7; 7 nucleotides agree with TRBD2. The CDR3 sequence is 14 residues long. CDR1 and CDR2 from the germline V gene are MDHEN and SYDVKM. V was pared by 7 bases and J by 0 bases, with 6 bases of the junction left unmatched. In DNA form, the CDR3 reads TGTGCCAGCATTAACGGGGGGTCCTCCTACGAGCAGTACTTC. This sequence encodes CASINGGSSYEQYF.

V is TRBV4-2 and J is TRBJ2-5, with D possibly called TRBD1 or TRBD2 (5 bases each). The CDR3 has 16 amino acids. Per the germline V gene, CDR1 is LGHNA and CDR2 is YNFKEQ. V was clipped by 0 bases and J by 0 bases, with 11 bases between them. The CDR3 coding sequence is TGTGCCAGCAGCCAAGAGGGACCGGGGTACCAAGAGACCCAGTACTTC. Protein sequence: CASSQEGPGYQETQYF.

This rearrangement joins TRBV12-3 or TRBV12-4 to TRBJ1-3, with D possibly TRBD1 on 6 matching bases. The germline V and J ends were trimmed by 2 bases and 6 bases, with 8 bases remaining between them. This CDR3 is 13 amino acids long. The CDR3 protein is CASSLSGVNTIYF. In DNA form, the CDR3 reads TGTGCCAGCAGTTTATCAGGGGTAAACACCATATATTTT.

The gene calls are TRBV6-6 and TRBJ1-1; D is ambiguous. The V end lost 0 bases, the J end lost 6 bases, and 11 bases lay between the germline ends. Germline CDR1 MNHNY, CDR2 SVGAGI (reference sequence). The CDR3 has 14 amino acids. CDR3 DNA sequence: TGTGCCAGCAGTTACTCGAAAGGTTTGGCTGAAGCTTTCTTT. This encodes CASSYSKGLAEAFF.

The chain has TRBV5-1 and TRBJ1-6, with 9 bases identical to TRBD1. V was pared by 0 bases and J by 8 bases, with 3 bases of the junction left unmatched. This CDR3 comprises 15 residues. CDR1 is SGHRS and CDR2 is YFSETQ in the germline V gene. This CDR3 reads CASSLVQGADSPLHF. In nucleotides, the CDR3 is TGCGCCAGCAGCTTGGTACAGGGGGCTGATTCACCCCTCCACTTT.

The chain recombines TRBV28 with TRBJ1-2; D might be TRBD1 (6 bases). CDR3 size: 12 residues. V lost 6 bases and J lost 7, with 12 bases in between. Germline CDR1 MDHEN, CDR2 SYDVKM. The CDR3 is CASSSGAAGYTF. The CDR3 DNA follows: TGTGCCAGCAGCTCGGGGGCAGCTGGCTACACCTTC.

CDR3 in DNA: TGTGCCAGCAGCTTAGCGGGGCCAGGGACCAATACGCAGTATTTT. Translating it yields CASSLAGPGTNTQYF. This chain connects TRBV11-2 to TRBJ2-3, with D possibly being TRBD1 or TRBD2 (5 bases each). V was clipped by 1 base and J by 7 bases, with 15 bases between them. Germline CDR1 and CDR2: SGHAT and FQNNGV. The length of the CDR3 is 15 residues.

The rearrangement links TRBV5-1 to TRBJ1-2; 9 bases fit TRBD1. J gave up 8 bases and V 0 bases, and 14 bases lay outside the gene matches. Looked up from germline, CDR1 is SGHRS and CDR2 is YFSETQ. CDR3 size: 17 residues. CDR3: CASSLGPPGQGGEGYTF. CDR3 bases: TGCGCCAGCAGCTTGGGGCCCCCGGGACAGGGAGGTGAAGGCTACACCTTC.

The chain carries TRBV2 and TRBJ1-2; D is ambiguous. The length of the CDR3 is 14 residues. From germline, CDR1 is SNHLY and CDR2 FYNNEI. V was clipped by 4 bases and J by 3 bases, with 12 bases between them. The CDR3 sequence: CASSVLSGDYGYTF. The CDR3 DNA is TGTGCCAGCAGTGTTCTCAGCGGAGACTATGGCTACACCTTC.

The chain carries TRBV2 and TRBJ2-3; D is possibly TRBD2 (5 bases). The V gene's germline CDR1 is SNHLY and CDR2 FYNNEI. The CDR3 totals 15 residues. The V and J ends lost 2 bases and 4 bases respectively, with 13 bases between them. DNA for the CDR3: TGTGCCAGCAGTGAATCGGGCCGGGGAGCAGATACGCAGTATTTT. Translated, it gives CASSESGRGADTQYF.

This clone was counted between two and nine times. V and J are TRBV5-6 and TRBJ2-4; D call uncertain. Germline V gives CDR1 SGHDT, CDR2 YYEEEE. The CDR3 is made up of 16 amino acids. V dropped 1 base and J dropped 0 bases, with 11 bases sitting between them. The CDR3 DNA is TGTGCCAGCAGCTTGCAAGGCGACATAGCCAAAAACATTCAGTACTTC. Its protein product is CASSLQGDIAKNIQYF.

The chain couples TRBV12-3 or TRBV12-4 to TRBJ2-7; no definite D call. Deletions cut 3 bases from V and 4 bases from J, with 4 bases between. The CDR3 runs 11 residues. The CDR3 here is CASSFRYEQYF. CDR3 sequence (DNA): TGTGCCAGCAGTTTTAGGTACGAGCAGTACTTC.

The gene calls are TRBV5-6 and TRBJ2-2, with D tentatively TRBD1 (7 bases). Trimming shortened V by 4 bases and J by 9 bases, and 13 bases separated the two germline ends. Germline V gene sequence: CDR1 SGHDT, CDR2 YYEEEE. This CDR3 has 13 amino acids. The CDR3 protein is CASSPTGRRELFF. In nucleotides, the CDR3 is TGTGCCAGCAGCCCGACAGGGAGGCGGGAGCTGTTTTTT.

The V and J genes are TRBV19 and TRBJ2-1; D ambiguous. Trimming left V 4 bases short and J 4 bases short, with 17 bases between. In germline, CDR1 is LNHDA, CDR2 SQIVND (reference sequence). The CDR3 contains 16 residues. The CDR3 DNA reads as TGTGCCAGTAGTAATCCCAGGCAGAGGAGATACAATGAGCAGTTCTTC. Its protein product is CASSNPRQRRYNEQFF.

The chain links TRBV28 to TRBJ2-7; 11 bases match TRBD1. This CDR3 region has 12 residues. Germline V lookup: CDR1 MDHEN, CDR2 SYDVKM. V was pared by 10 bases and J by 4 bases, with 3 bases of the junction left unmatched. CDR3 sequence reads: CATWDRGYEQYF. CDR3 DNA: TGTGCCACCTGGGACAGGGGGTACGAGCAGTACTTC. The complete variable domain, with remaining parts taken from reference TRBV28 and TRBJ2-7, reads DVKVTQSSRYLVKRTGEKVFLECVQDMDHENMFWYRQDPGLGLRLIYFSYDVKMKEKGDIPEGYSVSREKKERFSLILESASTNQTSMYLCATWDRGYEQYFGPGTRLTVT.

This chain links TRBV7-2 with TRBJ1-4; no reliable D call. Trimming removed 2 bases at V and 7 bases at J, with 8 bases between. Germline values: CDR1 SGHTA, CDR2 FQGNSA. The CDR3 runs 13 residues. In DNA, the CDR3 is TGTGCCAGCAGCTTACCGGGAGTTGAAAAACTGTTTTTT. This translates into CASSLPGVEKLFF.

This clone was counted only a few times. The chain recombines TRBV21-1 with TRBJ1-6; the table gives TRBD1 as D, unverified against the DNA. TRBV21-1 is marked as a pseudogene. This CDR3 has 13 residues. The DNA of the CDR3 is TGTGCCAGCATTCAAGGGGTTAATTCACCCCTCCACTTT. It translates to CASIQGVNSPLHF.

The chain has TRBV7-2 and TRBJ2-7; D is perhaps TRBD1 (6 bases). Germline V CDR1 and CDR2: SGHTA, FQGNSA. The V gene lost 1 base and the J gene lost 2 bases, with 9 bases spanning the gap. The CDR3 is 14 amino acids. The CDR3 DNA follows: TGTGCCAGCAGCTTAGATACAGGGACCTACGAGCAGTACTTC. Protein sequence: CASSLDTGTYEQYF.

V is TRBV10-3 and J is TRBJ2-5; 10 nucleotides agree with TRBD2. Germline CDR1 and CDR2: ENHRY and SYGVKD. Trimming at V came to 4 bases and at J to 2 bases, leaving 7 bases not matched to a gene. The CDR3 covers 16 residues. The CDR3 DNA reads TGTGCCATCAGTGGGGGCGGTAGCGGGGGGCAAGAGACCCAGTACTTC. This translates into CAISGGGSGGQETQYF.

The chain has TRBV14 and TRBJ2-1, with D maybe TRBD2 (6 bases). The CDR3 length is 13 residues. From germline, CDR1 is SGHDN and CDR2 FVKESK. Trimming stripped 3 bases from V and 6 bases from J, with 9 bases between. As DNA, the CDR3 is TGTGCCAGCAGCCAGCAACTAGCCAATGAGCAGTTCTTC. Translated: CASSQQLANEQFF.

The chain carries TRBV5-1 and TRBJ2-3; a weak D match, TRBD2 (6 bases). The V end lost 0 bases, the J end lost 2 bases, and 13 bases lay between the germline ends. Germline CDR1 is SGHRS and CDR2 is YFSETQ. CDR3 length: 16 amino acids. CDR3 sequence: CASSLGLGRDTDTQYF. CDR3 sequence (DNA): TGCGCCAGCAGCTTGGGTTTGGGGCGGGACACAGATACGCAGTATTTT. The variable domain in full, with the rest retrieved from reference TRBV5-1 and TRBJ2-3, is KAGVTQTPRYLIKTRGQQVTLSCSPISGHRSVSWYQQTPGQGLQFLFEYFSETQRNKGNFPGRFSGRQFSNSRSEMNVSTLELGDSALYLCASSLGLGRDTDTQYFGPGTRLTVL.

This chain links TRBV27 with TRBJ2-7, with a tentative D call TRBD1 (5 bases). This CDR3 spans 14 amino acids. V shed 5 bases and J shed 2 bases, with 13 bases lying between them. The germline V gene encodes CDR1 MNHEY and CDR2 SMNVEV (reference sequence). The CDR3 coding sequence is TGTGCCAGCAGTATGGCAGGGTTTACCTACGAGCAGTACTTC. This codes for CASSMAGFTYEQYF.